These T cell receptor beta chains were read from a single sample in a study of blood T cell repertoires in COVID-19. TCRdb's table, derived via immunoSEQ multiplex PCR, lists solely in-frame clones and lacks some. The sample has 350,000 to 400,000 clones; 89% are singletons. What was sequenced was PBMCs or T cells enriched from blood (not recorded which). All receptors come from a woman younger than 45 who had recovered from COVID-19. The CDR3 runs from the conserved cysteine through the conserved F or W. D genes are given only for firm matches. Clone size, where shown, is once, few, many, or a class for clones that have expanded.

cdr3_nt | cdr3_aa | j_call | v_call | clone_size | d_call
TGTGCCAGCAACCCGAAACATCAGGGAACCTCTTGGCCCCAGCATTTT | CASNPKHQGTSWPQHF | TRBJ1-5 | TRBV21-1 | - | -
TGTGCCAGCAGTTTAGAGGTCAGGGGCCGCCCAGAGGACACTGAAGCTTTCTTT | CASSLEVRGRPEDTEAFF | TRBJ1-1 | TRBV27 | - | -
TGCAGCGTTGCTGGGAGCCTTTACGAGCAGTACTTC | CSVAGSLYEQYF | TRBJ2-7 | TRBV29-1 | - | -
TGTGCCAGTAGTAAAGGACAGGAGACACAAGAGACCCAGTACTTC | CASSKGQETQETQYF | TRBJ2-5 | TRBV19 | - | TRBD1
TGTGCCAGCAGTTCGCGGGTTGATGGCTACACCTTC | CASSSRVDGYTF | TRBJ1-2 | TRBV27 | - | -
TGTGCCAGCTCACCGGACAGGGGTCGTCAGCCCCAGCATTTT | CASSPDRGRQPQHF | TRBJ1-5 | TRBV18 | - | TRBD1
TGCAGCGTTGAAGGCAGGGGAGATACTGAAGCTTTCTTT | CSVEGRGDTEAFF | TRBJ1-1 | TRBV29-1 | - | -
TGTGCCAGCAGTGCAGGGACAGGGAATTCTGGGGCCAACGTCCTGACTTTC | CASSAGTGNSGANVLTF | TRBJ2-6 | TRBV6-1 | - | TRBD1
TGTGCCAGCAGTACAGGGGCCGTAAGCAATCAGCCCCAGCATTTT | CASSTGAVSNQPQHF | TRBJ1-5 | TRBV28 | - | TRBD1
TGTGCCAGCAGTCATCCGGGACAGGTGCCCTACGAGCAGTACTTC | CASSHPGQVPYEQYF | TRBJ2-7 | TRBV7-9 | - | TRBD1
TGTGCCAGCAGCTTAGTAGCGGATACGCAGTATTTT | CASSLVADTQYF | TRBJ2-3 | TRBV11-3 | - | -
TGTGCCATCAGTGAGTTGGGACAGGGGTACGAGCAGTACTTC | CAISELGQGYEQYF | TRBJ2-7 | TRBV10-3 | - | TRBD1
TGTGCCAGCAGCCCCAGGCGTTTTGCGGGAGGATCCTACGAGCAGTACTTC | CASSPRRFAGGSYEQYF | TRBJ2-7 | TRBV5-4 | - | TRBD2
TGTGCCAGCAGCGTAGGAGGGGGTGGAACTAATGAAAAACTGTTTTTT | CASSVGGGGTNEKLFF | TRBJ1-4 | TRBV9 | - | -
TGTGCCAGCAGTTTATCGGGGAACCCGCAGTATTTT | CASSLSGNPQYF | TRBJ2-3 | TRBV28 | - | -
TGCGCCAGCAGCCAAGAGACCGGGGTTGGCTACACCTTC | CASSQETGVGYTF | TRBJ1-2 | TRBV4-1 | - | -
TGTGCCAGCAGCCGAGGACAGGTTGACTATGGCTACACCTTC | CASSRGQVDYGYTF | TRBJ1-2 | TRBV7-8 | - | TRBD1
TGTGCCAGCAGGCGTAACAGGGGGCGGGACGAGCAGTACTTC | CASRRNRGRDEQYF | TRBJ2-7 | TRBV2 | few | TRBD1
TGTGCCAGCAGTTCCAGGGGGCGGATCACTGAAGCTTTCTTT | CASSSRGRITEAFF | TRBJ1-1 | TRBV28 | - | TRBD1
TGTGCCAGCAGTGACACGACAGTTAACTATGGCTACACCTTC | CASSDTTVNYGYTF | TRBJ1-2 | TRBV6-6 | - | -
TGTGCCAGCAGCTTCCGAGGACAGGGGAGGAATGAAAAACTGTTTTTT | CASSFRGQGRNEKLFF | TRBJ1-4 | TRBV5-5 | - | TRBD1
TGTGCCAGTAGTGGAGGACAGCCCAATCAGCCCCAGCATTTT | CASSGGQPNQPQHF | TRBJ1-5 | TRBV19 | once | -
TGTGCCAGCAGTGAATTGGGGACTAAGAGTGAAGCTTTCTTT | CASSELGTKSEAFF | TRBJ1-1 | TRBV6-1 | - | -
TGTGCCAGCAGCCCAACAGGACAGGGAGGAGGCTACACCTTC | CASSPTGQGGGYTF | TRBJ1-2 | TRBV5-6 | - | TRBD1
TGTGCCAGCAGTTTCGACAGGAGCGATCAGCCCCAGCATTTT | CASSFDRSDQPQHF | TRBJ1-5 | TRBV28 | - | -
TGTGCCTTCCTATATCTGAACACTGAAGCTTTCTTT | CAFLYLNTEAFF | TRBJ1-1 | TRBV30 | - | -
TGTGCCAGCAGGCCGGGACTAGCGGTCTACGAGCAGTACTTC | CASRPGLAVYEQYF | TRBJ2-7 | TRBV27 | once | TRBD2
TGCGCCAGCAGCCTGGGAGGGGGCTATGAAAAACTGTTTTTT | CASSLGGGYEKLFF | TRBJ1-4 | TRBV5-1 | few | TRBD1
TGTGCCAGCAGCTTGTATCCGGGAGCAAACACTGAAGCTTTCTTT | CASSLYPGANTEAFF | TRBJ1-1 | TRBV7-3 | - | -
TGTGCCAGTAGTCAGGACAGGGGGTATCTTACTGAAGCTTTCTTT | CASSQDRGYLTEAFF | TRBJ1-1 | TRBV19 | - | TRBD1
TGTGCCACCAGTGCCCTACCTCGCGGGCGGCCTCCTAGCACAGATACGCAGTATTTT | CATSALPRGRPPSTDTQYF | TRBJ2-3 | TRBV24-1 | - | -
TGTGCCAGCAGCCCCCGACAGGGTCGGCTTGGCTACACCTTC | CASSPRQGRLGYTF | TRBJ1-2 | TRBV5-6 | - | TRBD1
TGTGCCAGCAGTTACTCGCGGATTGGGGGCCACACCATATATTTT | CASSYSRIGGHTIYF | TRBJ1-3 | TRBV6-5 | few | -
TGCGCCAGCAGCTTAGCAGGCAAACCCACAGATACGCAGTATTTT | CASSLAGKPTDTQYF | TRBJ2-3 | TRBV5-1 | - | -
TGTGCCACCAGTGACTCCGGGACTAACACAGATACGCAGTATTTT | CATSDSGTNTDTQYF | TRBJ2-3 | TRBV24-1 | - | TRBD2